The rows below give T cell receptor beta chains drawn from one sample of a study of T cells after yellow fever vaccination. One entry per CDR3 protein results from TCRdb running MiXCR on the 5' RACE reads. The sample includes hundreds of thousands of distinct CDR3 sequences, 9% to 15% seen only once; the top ten take around 14%. The sample was PBMCs, taken on the day of the yellow fever booster vaccination. The receptors derive from a man aged 25-45 years who received the YFV17D yellow fever vaccine. Each CDR3 is given without its conserved first and last residue. A D gene is named only where the DNA matches it firmly.

>TRBV11-2|-|TRBJ2-7
ASRMEGEQY
>TRBV12-3/TRBV12-4|-|TRBJ1-2
ASSLGGLGYGYT
>TRBV5-4|-|TRBJ2-1
ASSLALGKKEQF
>TRBV5-1|TRBD1|TRBJ2-1
ASSLGGTGHYNEQF
>TRBV25-1|-|TRBJ2-3
ASSELDPRGTQY
>TRBV28|-|TRBJ2-7
ATEQRPNIQQY
>TRBV28|-|TRBJ2-5
ASRDLILQETQY
>TRBV29-1|TRBD1|TRBJ1-1
SVTGLSTEAF
>TRBV7-9|TRBD2|TRBJ2-5
ASSLVAGVGETQY
>TRBV30|-|TRBJ2-1
AWSALDRYNEQF
>TRBV7-6|-|TRBJ2-1
ASSIDWGTSYNEQF
>TRBV6-5|TRBD1|TRBJ1-1
ASSYWAGTGMNTEAF
>TRBV5-1|-|TRBJ2-5
ASSLATDWNQETQY
>TRBV29-1|TRBD2|TRBJ2-7
SVEDLTSGRASEQY
>TRBV12-3/TRBV12-4|TRBD1|TRBJ1-3
ASSFLSGTGVGNTIY
>TRBV6-1|-|TRBJ2-3
ASSDGTSTDTQY
>TRBV20-1|-|TRBJ2-7
SARPPATPYEQY
>TRBV7-9|-|TRBJ2-5
ASSPGQIQETQY
>TRBV3-1|-|TRBJ1-6
ASSQGRVGSPLH
>TRBV11-3|TRBD2|TRBJ2-2
ASRVSGRSTGELF
>TRBV19|TRBD2|TRBJ2-2
ASNPSGRPAGELF
>TRBV20-1|-|TRBJ1-6
SASKGESYNSPLH
>TRBV19|TRBD1|TRBJ2-2
ASSSKTGGMSTGELF
>TRBV7-9|TRBD2|TRBJ2-2
ASSLLASGPGELF
>TRBV2|TRBD2|TRBJ2-1
ASSSGRVYNEQF
>TRBV5-1|TRBD2|TRBJ2-1
ASSLATSSNNEQF
>TRBV6-5|-|TRBJ1-1
ASSYSALLRQDTEAF
>TRBV2|-|TRBJ2-1
ASRVVAAPNEQF
>TRBV10-3|-|TRBJ2-6
AISERGGAAGANVLT
>TRBV15|TRBD2|TRBJ2-7
ATSRDPGGSTSYEQY
>TRBV6-5|-|TRBJ2-1
ASSYRGTSSYNEQF
>TRBV24-1|-|TRBJ1-1
ATSDFGYTEAF
>TRBV5-5|TRBD1|TRBJ2-7
ASSLGQGRSYEQY
>TRBV20-1|-|TRBJ2-4
SARGAGTRGIQY
>TRBV4-3|TRBD1|TRBJ2-7
ASSRVQGFYEQY
>TRBV11-2|-|TRBJ1-6
ASSLGGGFRHSPLH
>TRBV21-1|-|TRBJ2-2
ASSETSQEAKKVPGELF
>TRBV21-1|-|TRBJ2-3
ASSKLAGAVDTQY
>TRBV20-1|-|TRBJ1-2
SARDQGTWGYT
>TRBV4-3|-|TRBJ1-1
ASSQEWGAHTEAF